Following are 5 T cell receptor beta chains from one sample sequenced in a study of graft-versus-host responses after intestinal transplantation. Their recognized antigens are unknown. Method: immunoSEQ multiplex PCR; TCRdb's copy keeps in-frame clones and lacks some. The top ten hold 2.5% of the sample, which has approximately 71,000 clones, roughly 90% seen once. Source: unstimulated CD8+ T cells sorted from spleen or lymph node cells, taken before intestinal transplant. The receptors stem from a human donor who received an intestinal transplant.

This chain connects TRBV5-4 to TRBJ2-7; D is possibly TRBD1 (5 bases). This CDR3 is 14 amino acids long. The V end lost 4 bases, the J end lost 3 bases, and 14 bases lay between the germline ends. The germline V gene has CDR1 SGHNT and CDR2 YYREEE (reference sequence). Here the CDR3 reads CASSPIDSLYEQYF. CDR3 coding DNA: TGTGCCAGCAGCCCGATTGACAGCCTCTACGAGCAGTACTTC.

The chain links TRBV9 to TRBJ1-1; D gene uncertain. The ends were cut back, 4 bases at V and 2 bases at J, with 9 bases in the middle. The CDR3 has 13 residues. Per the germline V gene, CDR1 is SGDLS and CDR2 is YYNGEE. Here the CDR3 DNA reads TGTGCCAGCAGCCACTATGCTAACACTGAAGCTTTCTTT. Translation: CASSHYANTEAFF.

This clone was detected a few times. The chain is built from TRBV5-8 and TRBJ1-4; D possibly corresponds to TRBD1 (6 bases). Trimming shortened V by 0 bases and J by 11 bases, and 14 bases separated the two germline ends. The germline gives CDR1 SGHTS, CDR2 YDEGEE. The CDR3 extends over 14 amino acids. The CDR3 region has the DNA TGTGCCAGCAGCTTGGTTGGACAGCATGTGAAACTGTTTTTT. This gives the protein CASSLVGQHVKLFF.

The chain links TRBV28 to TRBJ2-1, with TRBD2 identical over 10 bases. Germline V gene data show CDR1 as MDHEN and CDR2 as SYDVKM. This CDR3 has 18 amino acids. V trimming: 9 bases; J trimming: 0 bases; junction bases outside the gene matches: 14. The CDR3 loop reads CASLDGTSAWGSYNEQFF. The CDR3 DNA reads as TGTGCCAGTCTCGACGGGACTAGCGCCTGGGGCTCCTACAATGAGCAGTTCTTC.

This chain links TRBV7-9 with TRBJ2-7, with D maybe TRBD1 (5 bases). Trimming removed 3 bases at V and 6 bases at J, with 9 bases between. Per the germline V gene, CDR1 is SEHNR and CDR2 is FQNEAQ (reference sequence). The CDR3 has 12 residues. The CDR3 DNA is TGTGCCAGCAGCTTGGACAAAGCCGAGCAGTACTTC. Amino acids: CASSLDKAEQYF.